The 29 T cell receptor beta chains below come from one sample, sequenced in a study of T cells after posttransplantation cyclophosphamide. Busulfan-fludarabine conditioning, marrow transplant, and cyclophosphamide on days +3 and +4 were administered. TCRdb keeps only in-frame clones here, not all; method: immunoSEQ multiplex PCR. The sample includes fewer than 8,000 clones, 70% to 85% of them seen just once. Source: CD8+ T cells sorted from PBMCs, taken roughly 1,400 days after allogeneic stem cell transplant with posttransplant cyclophosphamide. The receptors come from a female patient aged 50-59 years who received an allogeneic stem cell transplant from a related donor, was CMV-positive, and had no GVHD. A share of the T cells may be of graft donor origin.

J is TRBJ2-2 and V is TRBV4-1, with 15 nucleotides matching TRBD2. Trimming removed 4 bases from V and 1 base from J; junction bases left unmatched: 13. The CDR3 has 21 residues. CDR1 is MGHRA, CDR2 YSYEKL, per germline. The CDR3 sequence: CASSPRGGGLAGGRNTGELFF. The DNA for the CDR3 is TGCGCCAGCAGCCCCCGAGGAGGGGGACTAGCGGGAGGCCGGAACACCGGGGAGCTGTTTTTT.

The rearrangement uses TRBV28 and TRBJ1-5; TRBD1 aligns across 7 bases. The CDR3 spans 16 residues. CDR1 and CDR2 from the germline V gene are MDHEN and SYDVKM. Losses at the gene ends were 7 bases for V and 4 bases for J; bases not matched to a gene: 13. The DNA of the CDR3 is TGTGCCAGCAAAATAAGGACAGGAGCAGCGAATCAGCCCCAGCATTTT. Protein product: CASKIRTGAANQPQHF.

The V call is TRBV28, the J call TRBJ2-6; D might be TRBD2 (6 bases). This CDR3 has 15 residues. Germline CDR1 is MDHEN and CDR2 is SYDVKM. The germline V and J ends were trimmed by 5 bases and 0 bases, with 8 bases remaining between them. In DNA form, the CDR3 reads TGTGCCAGCAGTGCGGGGAACTCTGGGGCCAACGTCCTGACTTTC. Residues: CASSAGNSGANVLTF.

The chain recombines TRBV19 with TRBJ1-1, with D unresolved. V was clipped by 5 bases and J by 0 bases, with 13 bases between them. Germline CDR1 LNHDA, CDR2 SQIVND (reference sequence). CDR3 length: 15 amino acids. In DNA form, the CDR3 reads TGTGCCAGTAGTCCAACCAGCGAGATGAACACTGAAGCTTTCTTT. Translation: CASSPTSEMNTEAFF.

The V and J genes are TRBV27 and TRBJ2-3, with TRBD1 identical over 10 bases. This CDR3 is built from 18 residues. With V trimmed by 2 bases and J by 2 bases, 10 bases remained unmatched. The germline V gene has CDR1 MNHEY and CDR2 SMNVEV (reference sequence). The CDR3 DNA follows: TGTGCCAGCAGTTTAGTCCTCACCGGGACAGGGGACACAGATACGCAGTATTTT. Translating gives CASSLVLTGTGDTDTQYF.

This rearrangement joins TRBV19 to TRBJ2-1; the D gene is possibly TRBD1 (6 bases). The length of the CDR3 is 15 residues. Deletions cut 3 bases from V and 4 bases from J, with 13 bases between. The germline gives CDR1 LNHDA, CDR2 SQIVND (reference sequence). The CDR3 protein is CASSMGARGYNEQFF. The CDR3 DNA sequence: TGTGCCAGTAGTATGGGGGCTAGGGGGTACAATGAGCAGTTCTTC. The full variable domain, in which reference TRBV19 and TRBJ2-1 provide the parts outside the CDR3, is DGGITQSPKYLFRKEGQNVTLSCEQNLNHDAMYWYRQDPGQGLRLIYYSQIVNDFQKGDIAEGYSVSREKKESFPLTVTSAQKNPTAFYLCASSMGARGYNEQFFGPGTRLTVL.

This chain links TRBV6-5 with TRBJ2-3, with 10 positions matching TRBD2. With V trimmed by 0 bases and J by 2 bases, 2 bases remained unmatched. CDR3 size: 16 residues. Per the germline V gene, CDR1 is MNHEY and CDR2 is SVGAGI. This CDR3 reads CASSYSGLAITDTQYF. The DNA of the CDR3 is TGTGCCAGCAGTTACTCGGGACTAGCGATCACAGATACGCAGTATTTT.

The chain uses TRBV19 and TRBJ2-2; D call uncertain. CDR3 size: 12 residues. V shed 9 bases and J shed 7 bases, with 12 bases lying between them. Germline V lookup: CDR1 LNHDA, CDR2 SQIVND (reference sequence). CDR3 protein: CASENFGGELFF. CDR3 nucleotide sequence: TGTGCCAGCGAGAATTTTGGCGGGGAGCTGTTTTTT.

The chain is built from TRBV6-1 and TRBJ2-6, with TRBD1 matching 8 bases. Germline lookup yields CDR1 MNHNS and CDR2 SASEGT. This CDR3 contains 18 residues. J was trimmed by 0 bases and V by 0 bases; bases with no gene match: 4. In DNA form, the CDR3 reads TGTGCCAGCAGTGAAGCCGGACAGGGTCCCTCTGGGGCCAACGTCCTGACTTTC. This gives the protein CASSEAGQGPSGANVLTF.

This chain uses TRBV5-4 with TRBJ1-2; 8 bases are a match to TRBD1. This CDR3 has 13 amino acids. Germline V gene lookup returns CDR1 SGHNT and CDR2 YYREEE (reference sequence). Trimming at V came to 4 bases and at J to 7 bases, leaving 6 bases not matched to a gene. The DNA of the CDR3 is TGTGCCAGCAGCCAGGACAGGGACGCTGGCTACACCTTC. It yields the protein CASSQDRDAGYTF. The whole variable domain, filled in from reference TRBV5-4 and TRBJ1-2, reads ETGVTQSPTHLIKTRGQQVTLRCSSQSGHNTVSWYQQALGQGPQFIFQYYREEENGRGNFPPRFSGLQFPNYSSELNVNALELDDSALYLCASSQDRDAGYTFGSGTRLTVV.

This rearrangement joins TRBV25-1 to TRBJ2-7; tentative D call: TRBD2 (6 bases). V shed 3 bases and J shed 6 bases, with 15 bases lying between them. Per the germline V gene, CDR1 is MGHDK and CDR2 is SYGVNS. The CDR3 is 14 amino acids. CDR3 amino acids: CASSEASELLEQYF. CDR3 coding DNA: TGTGCCAGCAGTGAGGCTAGCGAGCTTCTCGAGCAGTACTTC.

The chain has TRBV19 and TRBJ2-7; 9 bases match TRBD1. This CDR3 is 16 amino acids long. Trimming at V came to 0 bases and at J to 4 bases, leaving 7 bases not matched to a gene. Per germline, CDR1 LNHDA and CDR2 SQIVND (reference sequence). The CDR3 reads CASSIEVTGGSYEQYF. CDR3 nucleotides: TGTGCCAGTAGTATAGAAGTGACAGGGGGATCATACGAGCAGTACTTC.

The sample holds one count of this clone. The V and J genes are TRBV6-1 and TRBJ1-5; no definite D call. The CDR3 contains 16 residues. CDR1 and CDR2 from the germline V gene are MNHNS and SASEGT. With 2 bases removed from V and 8 bases from J, the gap between germline ends came to 19 bases. The CDR3 region has the DNA TGTGCCAGCAGTGAATTTCGATTTCCAAAATCTAAGCCCCAGCATTTT. This gives the protein CASSEFRFPKSKPQHF.

V gene TRBV21-1 combines with J gene TRBJ1-1. TRBV21-1 represents a pseudogene. This CDR3 contains 16 residues. This chain's CDR3 is CASSPRAGRRGTEAFF. In DNA, the CDR3 is TGTGCCAGCAGCCCCCGCGCGGGGAGGAGGGGAACTGAAGCTTTCTTT.

Note on this clone: This sample includes further DNA sequences coding for the same CDR3. The rearrangement uses TRBV27 and TRBJ2-7; perhaps TRBD2 as D (5 bases). This CDR3 is built from 12 residues. Germline CDR1 and CDR2: MNHEY and SMNVEV (reference sequence). The V and J ends lost 2 bases and 4 bases respectively, with 6 bases between them. The CDR3 loop is CASSLGGYEQYF. CDR3 nucleotides: TGTGCCAGCAGTTTAGGAGGTTACGAGCAGTACTTC.

The chain employs TRBV6-6 and TRBJ1-1; a weak D match, TRBD1 (6 bases). There are 13 residues in the CDR3. Between the trimmed V and J ends, which lost 10 bases and 5 bases, there was a span of 17 bases. Germline V CDR1 and CDR2: MNHNY, SVGAGI (reference sequence). The CDR3 nucleotides are TGTGCCACCGCCGGGGGGCGGGGGACTGAAGCTTTCTTT. It yields the protein CATAGGRGTEAFF.

The chain links TRBV27 to TRBJ1-5; no firm D call. Germline V lookup: CDR1 MNHEY, CDR2 SMNVEV (reference sequence). With 5 bases removed from V and 0 bases from J, the gap between germline ends came to 14 bases. There are 16 residues in the CDR3. CDR3: CASSPSFGHSNQPQHF. The CDR3 nucleotides are TGTGCCAGCAGTCCCTCGTTTGGCCATAGCAATCAGCCCCAGCATTTT.

This clone has only a few counts. This chain's CDR3 is CASSLSRGGADGYTF. The DNA for the CDR3 is TGTGCCAGCAGTTTATCGAGGGGGGGCGCTGATGGCTACACCTTC. The V gene is TRBV27, the J gene TRBJ1-2; possible D gene TRBD1, 6 bases. V was cut by 0 bases and J by 6 bases, with 14 bases left in between. The CDR3 is 15 residues long. The germline V gene has CDR1 MNHEY and CDR2 SMNVEV (reference sequence).

The V and J genes are TRBV27 and TRBJ1-1; D may be TRBD1 (6 bases). Trimming pared 5 bases from V and 1 base from J, leaving 14 bases between. Germline V CDR1 and CDR2: MNHEY, SMNVEV (reference sequence). The CDR3 covers 15 residues. The CDR3 nucleotides read TGTGCCAGCAGTAGAACCCCGACAGGGAACACTGAAGCTTTCTTT. It translates to CASSRTPTGNTEAFF.

The CDR3 nucleotides are TGTGCCAGCGGAGGGGGCTTATATGGCTACACCTTC. Translating it yields CASGGGLYGYTF. The chain combines TRBV27 with TRBJ1-2; 7 nucleotides line up with TRBD1. There are 12 residues in the CDR3. Germline CDR1 is MNHEY and CDR2 is SMNVEV (reference sequence). Trimming at V came to 8 bases and at J to 5 bases, leaving 5 bases not matched to a gene.

This sequence joins TRBV27 and TRBJ1-4; 8 bases match TRBD1. CDR1 and CDR2 from the germline V gene are MNHEY and SMNVEV (reference sequence). The junction had 6 bases not matched to a gene; V was cut back by 4 bases and J by 8 bases. This CDR3 has 14 residues. CDR3 protein: CASSWTGSGEKLFF. CDR3 sequence (DNA): TGTGCCAGCAGTTGGACAGGGAGCGGGGAAAAACTGTTTTTT.

The CDR3 sequence is CAISGQVYGYTF. CDR3 DNA: TGTGCCATCTCGGGACAGGTCTATGGCTACACCTTC. The chain joins TRBV2 to TRBJ1-2; 8 bases map to TRBD1. The CDR3 length is 12 residues. Germline CDR1 SNHLY, CDR2 FYNNEI. Trimming removed 10 bases from V and 4 bases from J; junction bases left unmatched: 5.

This chain uses TRBV5-4 with TRBJ2-5; the D gene is possibly TRBD2 (7 bases). V gave up 4 bases and J gave up 4 bases, with 14 bases separating them. The CDR3 spans 14 residues. Germline V lookup: CDR1 SGHNT, CDR2 YYREEE (reference sequence). CDR3 bases: TGTGCCAGCAGCCACCTTGGGGGGGCAGAGACCCAGTACTTC. It translates to CASSHLGGAETQYF.

The chain recombines TRBV27 with TRBJ2-7, with D possibly TRBD2 on 6 matching bases. CDR3 length: 14 residues. Trimming cost V 2 bases and J 5 bases, with 13 bases left between them. Germline-derived CDR1 and CDR2 are MNHEY and SMNVEV (reference sequence). In DNA, the CDR3 is TGTGCCAGCAGTTTACTCGGCGGGGTCCACGAGCAGTACTTC. As protein: CASSLLGGVHEQYF.

This clone was counted between two and nine times. This chain connects TRBV2 to TRBJ1-2; D is possibly TRBD1 (5 bases). CDR1 is SNHLY, CDR2 FYNNEI, per germline. The length of the CDR3 is 13 residues. The V and J ends lost 6 bases and 4 bases respectively, with 12 bases between them. The CDR3 sequence: CASSHRDSYGYTF. For the CDR3, the DNA is TGTGCCAGCAGCCACCGGGACTCCTATGGCTACACCTTC.

The V call is TRBV4-3, the J call TRBJ2-5; 9 bases map to TRBD2. Germline-derived CDR1 and CDR2 are LGHNA and YSLEER. The CDR3 is 17 residues long. With V trimmed by 3 bases and J by 5 bases, 13 bases remained unmatched. The CDR3 loop is CASSHGQAGLAGETQYF. CDR3 nucleotide sequence: TGCGCCAGCAGCCACGGACAGGCAGGGCTAGCGGGGGAGACCCAGTACTTC.

V usage is TRBV10-3 and J usage is TRBJ1-5, with 9 bases identical to TRBD1. The V gene's germline CDR1 is ENHRY and CDR2 SYGVKD. The V segment lost 2 bases and the J segment 3 bases; nucleotides outside the gene matches: 8. This CDR3 comprises 17 residues. The CDR3 reads CAISEIFGTGYNQPQHF. DNA of the CDR3: TGTGCCATCAGTGAGATTTTCGGGACAGGGTACAATCAGCCCCAGCATTTT.

V is TRBV7-9 and J is TRBJ2-7; 8 positions match TRBD1. Trimming took 7 bases from V and 2 from J; bases not matched to a gene: 7. The CDR3 totals 14 residues. Germline CDR1 reads SEHNR; CDR2 reads FQNEAQ (reference sequence). The CDR3 loop reads CASNPGTGPYEQYF. The CDR3 DNA follows: TGTGCCAGCAATCCCGGGACAGGACCCTACGAGCAGTACTTC.

This clone has just a few counts. The chain couples TRBV9 to TRBJ2-1, with 8 nucleotides matching TRBD2. The length of the CDR3 is 15 residues. CDR1 and CDR2 from the germline V gene are SGDLS and YYNGEE. The junction had 5 bases not matched to a gene; V was cut back by 0 bases and J by 6 bases. The DNA of the CDR3 is TGTGCCAGCAGCGTAGAACTAGCGGTTCTCAATGAGCAGTTCTTC. Residues: CASSVELAVLNEQFF.